This TCR beta chain comes out of a study of cytomegalovirus exposure and HLA in healthy donors. The CDR3 is made up of 15 amino acids. The V end was cut by 3 bases, the J end by 8 bases, with 19 bases between. Germline CDR1 and CDR2: SEHNR and FQNEAQ (reference sequence). Healthy bone marrow donors made up the cohort. Regarding this clone: Its antigen is currently unknown.

Regarding the study as a whole: One variant, a missense change in DCLRE1C, was linked in a later analysis to TCR beta V- and J-gene trimming. Clonal expansion was found to be greater in HLA-associated TCR beta chains than in equally common others in a later analysis. The authors listed 150 to 200 TCR beta chains as cytomegalovirus-associated.

Amplification used 60 Vbeta primers and 13 Jbeta primers. The assay was immunoSEQ multiplex PCR, and TCRdb's table has in-frame clones only and misses some. The table shows roughly 150,000 clones, with around 75% occurring only once. The receptor comes from a woman aged 50 to 65 in good health and CMV-seropositive. The chain links TRBV7-9 to TRBJ1-2; maybe TRBD1 (6 bases). The specimen sequenced was PBMCs. The CDR3 DNA is TGTGCCAGCAGCTTGGGACACCTACAAGTCTGGGGCTACACCTTC. Translation gives CASSLGHLQVWGYTF. The variable domain in full, completed from reference TRBV7-9 and TRBJ1-2, reads DTGVSQNPRHKITKRGQNVTFRCDPISEHNRLYWYRQTLGQGPEFLTYFQNEAQLEKSRLLSDRFSAERPKGSFSTLEIQRTEQGDSAMYLCASSLGHLQVWGYTFGSGTRLTVV.